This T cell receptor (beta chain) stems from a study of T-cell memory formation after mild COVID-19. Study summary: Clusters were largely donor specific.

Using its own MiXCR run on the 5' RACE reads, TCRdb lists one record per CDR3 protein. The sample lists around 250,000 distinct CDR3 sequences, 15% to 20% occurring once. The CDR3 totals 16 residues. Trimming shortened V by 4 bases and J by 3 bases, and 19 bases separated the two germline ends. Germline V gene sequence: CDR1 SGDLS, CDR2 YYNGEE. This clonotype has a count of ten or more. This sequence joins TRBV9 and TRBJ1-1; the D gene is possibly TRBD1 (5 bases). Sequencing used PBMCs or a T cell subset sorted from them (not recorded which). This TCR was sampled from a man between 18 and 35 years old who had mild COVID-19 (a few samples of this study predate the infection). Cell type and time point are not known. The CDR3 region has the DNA TGTGCCAGCAGCCCCGGCCGGGGGGAGGCGGACACTGAAGCTTTCTTT. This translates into CASSPGRGEADTEAFF.